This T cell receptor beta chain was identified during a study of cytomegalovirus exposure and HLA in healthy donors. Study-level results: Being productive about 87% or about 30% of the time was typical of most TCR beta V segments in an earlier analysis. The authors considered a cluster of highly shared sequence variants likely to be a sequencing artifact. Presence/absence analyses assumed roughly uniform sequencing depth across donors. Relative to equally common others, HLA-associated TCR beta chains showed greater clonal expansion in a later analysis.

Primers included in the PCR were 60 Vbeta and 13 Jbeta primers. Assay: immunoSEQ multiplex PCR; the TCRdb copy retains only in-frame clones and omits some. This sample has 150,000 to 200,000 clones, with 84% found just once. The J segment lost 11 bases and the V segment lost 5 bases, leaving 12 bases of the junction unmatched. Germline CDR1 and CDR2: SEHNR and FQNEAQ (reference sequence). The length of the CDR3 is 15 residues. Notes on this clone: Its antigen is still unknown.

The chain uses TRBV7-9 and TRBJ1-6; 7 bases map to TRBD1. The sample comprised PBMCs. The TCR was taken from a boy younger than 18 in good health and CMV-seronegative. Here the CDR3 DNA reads TGTGCCAGCAGCCTCCGGGACAGCCTTTGGCCACCCCTCCACTTT. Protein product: CASSLRDSLWPPLHF.